This T cell receptor beta chain is drawn from a study of shared clonotypes between healthy human individuals (TCRdb year 2020). About the investigation overall: Three men and two women, aged 18 to 49 years, made up the cohort. For each donor, three plates each were used for CD4 naive and CD4 memory, two plates were used for CD8 naive, and one plate was used for CD8 memory. To estimate repertoire size and how much clonotype sharing occurs between individuals, the study deeply sequenced the blood TCR repertoires of about 5 healthy adults. To increase sequencing depth and limit assay-specific biases, different laboratories used diverse techniques to prepare libraries and sequence TCR repertoires. Between about 0.94 and 8.9 billion PBMCs per donor were obtained by leukapheresis.

Points the paper makes about the study in general: Pairwise subsampling indicated that sequencing depth was expected to affect the degree of clonotype sharing among donors. Compared with non-shared clonotypes, the clonotypes found in all four sorted-subset donors had higher generation probabilities. Sampling was restricted to blood, and TCR repertoires in tissues likely differ from the TCR repertoires found in blood. Estimated clonotype richness was generally larger for naive than for memory subsets. Incomplete sequencing was indicated by rarefaction of sorted-subset datasets, despite the large sequencing depth. Because the study included a small number of donors, the genetic and exposure-history diversity represented was limited. Across a handful of donors, approximately 5% of naive CD4, more than 3% of naive CD8, roughly 2.3% of memory CD4, and approximately 0.4% of memory CD8 clonotypes were shared.

V loses 7 bases of germline sequence and J loses 5 bases, and the interval between the two ends is 15 bases. Inclusive of the bounding cysteine and phenylalanine, the CDR3 is 14 residues long. The sequence is cut down to CDR3 DNA, 42 bases in frame from base 1. Taken from the germline V gene, the CDR1 and CDR2 loops are SNHLY and FYNNEI. Healthy HIV-negative adults with no recently reported acute infections or vaccinations were included as donors. Every donor was a Caucasian adult living in Nashville, Tennessee, USA. CD4+ T cells were enriched by magnetic negative selection; naive cells were then positively selected on CD45RA, and the negative fraction formed the memory subset. Blood was collected by leukapheresis, and PBMCs were isolated by Ficoll-Histopaque density gradient centrifugation and then cryopreserved in liquid nitrogen vapor phase. Purity and quantity of every magnetically sorted T cell population were checked by analytical flow cytometry. Genomic DNA was isolated from every sorted fraction and measured by UV absorbance on a Nanodrop 2000c.

As to this clone: The specificity of this receptor is unknown. Per-base qualities were not stored, and no clone one base away is much larger.

TCR CDR3 regions were amplified from genomic DNA by multiplex PCR using the deep immunoSEQ assay. For each cell subset, the extracted genomic DNA was distributed evenly across all wells of several immunoSEQ 96-well plates, and each plate served as one replicate. For sorted subsets, each replicate PCR was loaded with 200 ng genomic DNA, equivalent to about 30,000 T cell genomes. The purified libraries were quantified using a Qubit 3.0 fluorometer, sized with a Bioanalyzer 2100, and then quantified again using the KAPA Library Quantification kit. Every immunoSEQ 96-well plate was sequenced on a dedicated single-read 150-cycle Illumina NextSeq 550 flow cell. Per the authors' processing: Because the immunoSEQ output held only junctional sequences and lacked quality scores, the filtering could not match the filtering applied to full-length reads. To assign V/J genes and CDR3, sequences were annotated against IMGT germline references using PyIR, a Python wrapper for IgBLAST v1.9. Reads were filtered out if the reads had weak V/J assignments (E-value above 1e-6), no CDR3, stop codons, out-of-frame junctions, or ambiguous translated residues. V3J clonotypes were defined as sequences sharing an identical inferred V gene, J gene, and CDR3 amino acid sequence. To compute the percentage overlap between repertoires, the number of shared unique clonotypes was divided by the size of the smaller repertoire. Three approaches were used to assess repertoire richness: RTK rarefaction, the Chao1 estimator, and Recon v2.1 estimates of unobserved clonotypes. OLGA was used to compute generation probabilities for all TCRbeta clonotypes that the gDNA method yielded from several donors. TCRdb limited this immuneACCESS table to in-frame rearrangements with V and J called. A share of clones is missing; checked studies link under half to unresolved V genes, and the rest is unexplained. The V and J calls and clone size come from that table; D and trimming were worked out from the DNA. This sample comprises roughly 2.5 million clones, 85% to 95% of them detected only once. In total, the top ten clones hold around 0.14% of the sample.

The sequence was obtained from a man aged 18 to 30 in good health. The sequenced sample was naive CD4+ T cells sorted from blood. The cell subset or site label, read with the paper, signifies: CD45RA+ positively selected. The chain employs TRBV2 and TRBJ2-1; the D segment could be TRBD1, given 6 matching bases. This receptor has the CDR3 CASTPRDTNNEQFF. The DNA reads as follows: TGTGCCAGCACCCCCCGGGACACGAACAATGAGCAGTTCTTC.